Shown below are 6 T cell receptor beta chains from a single sample sequenced in a study of blood T cell repertoires in COVID-19. The repertoire was sequenced with immunoSEQ multiplex PCR; TCRdb's copy has only in-frame clones and lacks some. The table records roughly 100,000 clones, over 75% of them present only once. The specimen sequenced was peripheral blood. These TCRs come from a man in his fifties with acute or convalescent COVID-19.

This clone has just one count. This sequence joins TRBV3-1 (or the pseudogene TRBV3-2) and TRBJ2-5; the match to TRBD2 covers 11 bases. The V segment lost 4 bases and the J segment 5 bases; nucleotides outside the gene matches: 3. In germline, CDR1 is LGHDT, CDR2 YNNKEL (reference sequence). The CDR3 spans 14 residues. CDR3 DNA sequence: TGTGCCAGCAGCCCGACTAGCGGGAAGGAGACCCAGTACTTC. It yields the protein CASSPTSGKETQYF.

The count of this clone is one. The rearrangement uses TRBV14 and TRBJ2-7; TRBD1 agrees at 10 bases. V dropped 4 bases and J dropped 5; count of bases not matched to a gene: 5. In germline, CDR1 is SGHDN, CDR2 FVKESK. The CDR3 contains 14 residues. The CDR3 protein is CASSLTGQGNEQYF. The CDR3, as DNA: TGTGCCAGCAGCCTAACGGGACAGGGGAACGAGCAGTACTTC.

This clone has a handful of counts. The chain employs TRBV7-2 and TRBJ2-4; TRBD1 aligns across 7 bases. The CDR3 contains 14 residues. V shed 5 bases, J shed 8 bases, and the junction held 9 bases outside the gene matches. CDR1 SGHTA and CDR2 FQGNSA come from the germline V gene. As DNA, the CDR3 is TGTGCCAGCAGCGAAGACAGGGAAAGGGACATTCAGTACTTC. Its protein is CASSEDRERDIQYF.

V is TRBV30 and J is TRBJ1-6; D is unresolved. V lost 2 bases to trimming and J lost 9 bases, with 11 bases between them. The CDR3 runs 13 residues. Germline lookup yields CDR1 GTSNPN and CDR2 SVGIG (reference sequence). CDR3 protein: CAWSREGSSPLHF. Here the CDR3 DNA reads TGTGCCTGGAGTAGAGAGGGAAGTTCACCCCTCCACTTT.

The rearrangement joins TRBV19 to TRBJ2-5, with TRBD2 identical over 14 bases. The CDR3 covers 17 residues. The germline V gene has CDR1 LNHDA and CDR2 SQIVND (reference sequence). J gave up 8 bases and V 8 bases, and 16 bases lay outside the gene matches. The CDR3 here is CASAGTSGRLHGGTQYF. The CDR3 nucleotides are TGTGCCAGTGCCGGGACTAGCGGGAGACTCCATGGCGGTACCCAGTACTTC.

The chain employs TRBV24-1 and TRBJ1-2, with unresolved D. The CDR3 length is 15 residues. Deletions cut 9 bases from V and 0 bases from J, with 16 bases between. Germline V gene lookup returns CDR1 KGHDR and CDR2 SFDVKD. The CDR3 nucleotides read TGTGCCACCCCCGGGAGGGCAGAAGCTAACTATGGCTACACCTTC. This sequence encodes CATPGRAEANYGYTF.